The clone carrying this TCR beta chain was found once. The CDR3 sequence is 12 residues long. The germline V gene encodes CDR1 LNHDA and CDR2 SQIVND (reference sequence). With 5 bases removed from V and 1 base from J, the gap between germline ends came to 3 bases. These data originate in a study of cytomegalovirus exposure and HLA in healthy donors. The study ran its PCR with 60 Vbeta and 13 Jbeta primers. Clones were read by immunoSEQ multiplex PCR, and TCRdb kept only the in-frame ones, dropping some. The sample lists tens of thousands of clones, roughly 82% occurring once. The clonotype originates from a man aged 25-45 years in good health and CMV-seronegative. The chain recombines TRBV19 with TRBJ1-5, with D uncertain. The source material was PBMCs. The DNA for the CDR3 is TGTGCCAGTAGTCTGAGCAATCAGCCCCAGCATTTT. Protein sequence: CASSLSNQPQHF.